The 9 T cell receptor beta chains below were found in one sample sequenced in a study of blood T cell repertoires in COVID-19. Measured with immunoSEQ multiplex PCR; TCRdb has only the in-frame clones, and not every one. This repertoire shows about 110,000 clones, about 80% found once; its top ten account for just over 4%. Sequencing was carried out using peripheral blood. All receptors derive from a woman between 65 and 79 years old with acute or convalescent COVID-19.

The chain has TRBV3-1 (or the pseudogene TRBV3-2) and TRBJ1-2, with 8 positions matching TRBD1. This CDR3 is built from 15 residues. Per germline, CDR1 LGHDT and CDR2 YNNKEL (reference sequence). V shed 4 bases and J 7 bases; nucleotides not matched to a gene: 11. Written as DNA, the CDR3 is TGTGCCAGCAGCCGTAGGGACAGGCCCCGGGGTGGCTACACCTTC. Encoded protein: CASSRRDRPRGGYTF.

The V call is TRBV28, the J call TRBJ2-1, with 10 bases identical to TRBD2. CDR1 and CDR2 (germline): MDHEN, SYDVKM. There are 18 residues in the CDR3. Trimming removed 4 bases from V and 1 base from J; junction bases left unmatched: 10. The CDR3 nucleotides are TGTGCCAGCAGTTCTCCCCGGGGTAGCGGGAGGTCCTACAATGAGCAGTTCTTC. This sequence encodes CASSSPRGSGRSYNEQFF.

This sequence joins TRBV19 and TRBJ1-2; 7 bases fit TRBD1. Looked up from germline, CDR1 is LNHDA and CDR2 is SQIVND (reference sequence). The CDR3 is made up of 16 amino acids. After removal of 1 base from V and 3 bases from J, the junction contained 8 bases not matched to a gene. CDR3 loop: CASSIVGQALDYGYTF. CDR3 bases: TGTGCCAGTAGTATAGTAGGACAGGCACTCGACTATGGCTACACCTTC.

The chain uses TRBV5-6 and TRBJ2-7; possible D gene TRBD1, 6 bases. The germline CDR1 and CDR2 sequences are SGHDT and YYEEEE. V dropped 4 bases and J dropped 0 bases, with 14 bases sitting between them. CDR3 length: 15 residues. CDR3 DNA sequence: TGTGCCAGCAGCATCGACAGGCCACTCTCCTACGAGCAGTACTTC. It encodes CASSIDRPLSYEQYF.

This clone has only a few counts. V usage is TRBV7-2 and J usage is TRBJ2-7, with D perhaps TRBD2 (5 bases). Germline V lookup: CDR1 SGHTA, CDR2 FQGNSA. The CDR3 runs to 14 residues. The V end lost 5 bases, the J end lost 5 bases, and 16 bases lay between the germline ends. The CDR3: CASSPRRGLHEQYV. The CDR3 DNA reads TGTGCCAGCAGCCCCAGGCGAGGGCTCCACGAGCAGTACGTC.

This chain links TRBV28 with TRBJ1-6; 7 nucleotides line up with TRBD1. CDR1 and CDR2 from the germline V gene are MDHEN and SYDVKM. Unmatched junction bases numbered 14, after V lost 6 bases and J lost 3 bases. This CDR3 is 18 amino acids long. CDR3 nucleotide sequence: TGTGCCAGCAGACCGCAATGGGACAGTGAATACTATAATTCACCCCTCCACTTT. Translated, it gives CASRPQWDSEYYNSPLHF.

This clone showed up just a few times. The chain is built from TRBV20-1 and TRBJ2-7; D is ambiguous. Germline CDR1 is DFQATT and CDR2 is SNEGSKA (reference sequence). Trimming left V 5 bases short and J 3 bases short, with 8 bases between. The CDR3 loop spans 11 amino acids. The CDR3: CSAGYSYEQYF. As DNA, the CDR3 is TGCAGTGCTGGCTACAGCTACGAGCAGTACTTC.

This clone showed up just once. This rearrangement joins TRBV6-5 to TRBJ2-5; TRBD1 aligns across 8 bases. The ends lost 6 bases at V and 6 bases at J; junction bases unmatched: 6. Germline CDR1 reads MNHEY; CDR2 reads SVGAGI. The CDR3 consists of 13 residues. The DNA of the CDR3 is TGTGCCAGCAGGGACAGGGTGGTAAAGACCCAGTACTTC. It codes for CASRDRVVKTQYF.

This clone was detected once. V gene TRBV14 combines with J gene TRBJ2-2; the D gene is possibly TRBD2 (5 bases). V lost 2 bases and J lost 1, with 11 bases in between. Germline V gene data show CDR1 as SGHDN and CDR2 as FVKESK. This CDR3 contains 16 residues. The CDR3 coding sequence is TGTGCCAGCAGCCAAAGGTTTAGCGTGAACACCGGGGAGCTGTTTTTT. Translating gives CASSQRFSVNTGELFF.